The subject of this entry is one T cell receptor (beta chain). Its specificity is unknown. Germline V CDR1 and CDR2: DFQATT, SNEGSKA (reference sequence). V was cut by 3 bases and J by 6 bases, with 7 bases left in between. The CDR3 covers 11 residues. The data were obtained in a study of T cell responses to AZD1222 COVID-19 vaccine. Study results and caveats: Among AZD1222 vaccinees, only five or six were seropositive at baseline. Most donors were white British and more were female, and clonal diversity was possibly underestimated.

Some clones are missing from TCRdb's copy, which holds only in-frame ones; the method was immunoSEQ multiplex PCR. Of roughly 250,000 clones in the sample, 85% to 95% were seen once. This sequence originates from an adult in good health. This sample comprised peripheral blood, obtained on day 0 of AZD1222 vaccination. The genes are TRBV20-1 and TRBJ2-3; D is unresolved. The CDR3 sequence: CSARYADTQYF. CDR3 coding DNA: TGCAGTGCTAGGTACGCCGATACGCAGTATTTT.